This T cell receptor delta chain appears in the sequencing data of a study of Vδ1+ human thymocytes. Findings and caveats of the study: Unexpected Vdelta2 sequences could cause misinterpretation of bulk repertoire data. Highly polyclonal TRG and TRD repertoires with Gaussian CDR3 length distributions appeared in thymus.

RNA was extracted from the cells and then reverse transcribed. The CDR3 regions were amplified by multiplex PCR from V-gene primers to a constant-region primer. TCRdb re-called the multiplex PCR reads via CATT. The sample has 50,000 to 60,000 delta-chain clones, over 13% seen once. Germline assignment: CDR1 TSWWSYY and CDR2 QGS. The trim removed 4 bases at V and 2 bases at J, leaving 10 bases unmatched. The CDR3 contains 16 residues. A remark on this clone: Its antigen is not known.

The chain uses TRDV1 and TRDJ1, with TRDD3 matching over 7 bases. Sequenced material: Vdelta1+ gamma-delta thymocytes from the thymus. Indicated subset: FACS-sorted CD3+ TCRalphabeta- TCRVdelta1+ TCRVdelta2- thymocytes. The TCR comes from a girl under three years old who had congenital heart surgery. The CDR3 sequence: CALGGKLAGDTDKLIF. In DNA, the CDR3 is TGTGCTCTTGGGGGAAAGCTAGCGGGGGATACCGATAAACTCATCTTT.